These T cell receptor beta chains were read from a single sample in a study of OX40 agonist ivuxolimab in advanced cancers. The method was immunoSEQ multiplex PCR; TCRdb's version includes in-frame clones alone and lacks a portion of them. In the table there are approximately 99,000 clones, about 86% of which are singletons. The sample was CD4+ or CD8+ T cells sorted from blood, taken in a trial of the OX40 agonist ivuxolimab. The receptor set was obtained from an adult with an advanced solid tumor such as melanoma, head and neck, liver or kidney cancer. The CDR3 runs from the conserved cysteine through the conserved F or W. The D gene is left open where the match is weak. Where a row states a size, it is once, few, many or the class of an expanded clone; other rows omit it.

-	TRBJ2-7	-	TRBV27	TGTGCCAGCAGTCCCAATCGTAGGAACGAGCAGTACTTC	CASSPNRRNEQYF
-	TRBJ1-1	-	TRBV7-9	TGTGCCAGCAGCTTATATGGGGCGGGAGCGGACACTGAAGCTTTCTTT	CASSLYGAGADTEAFF
-	TRBJ2-7	-	TRBV19	TGTGCCAGTAGTTTGAACAGCGCCCTGTACGAGCAGTACTTC	CASSLNSALYEQYF
-	TRBJ1-3	-	TRBV11-2	TGTGCCAGCAGCTCGGCTATGTATCGGTCGGCCTCTGGAAACACCATATATTTT	CASSSAMYRSASGNTIYF
-	TRBJ1-3	-	TRBV7-8	TGTGCCAGCAGCCTAACTTACCTCGGGGGGACCTCTGGAAACACCATATATTTT	CASSLTYLGGTSGNTIYF
-	TRBJ2-2	-	TRBV19	TGTGCCAGCTGGGTGGGCAGGGGGGTACCCGGGGAGCTGTTTTTT	CASWVGRGVPGELFF
-	TRBJ2-7	-	TRBV10-3	TGTGCCATCAGGAGGGACCCTGCCTACGAGCAGTACTTC	CAIRRDPAYEQYF
-	TRBJ1-1	TRBD1	TRBV5-1	TGCGCCAGCAGTACGGGACAGCCGATGAACACTGAAGCTTTCTTT	CASSTGQPMNTEAFF
-	TRBJ2-1	-	TRBV7-3	TGTGCCAGCAGCTTATTCGGGGGCGCCAATGGAATCAATGAGCAGTTCTTC	CASSLFGGANGINEQFF
-	TRBJ1-2	TRBD1	TRBV6-5	TGTGCCAGCAGTTACTCGGGCCAGGGGGCGTTCTATGGCTACACCTTC	CASSYSGQGAFYGYTF
-	TRBJ2-3	-	TRBV27	TGTGCCAGCGCGACCGGCACAGATACGCAGTATTTT	CASATGTDTQYF
-	TRBJ1-1	-	TRBV14	TGTGCCAGCAGCCGGCAGGGAGGGGGCACTGAAGCTTTCTTT	CASSRQGGGTEAFF
-	TRBJ2-5	TRBD2	TRBV14	TGTGCCAGCAGCCAAGTTCCCCGGGGTAGCGGGAGTTCGGAAGAGACCCAGTACTTC	CASSQVPRGSGSSEETQYF
-	TRBJ2-3	TRBD1	TRBV2	TGTGCCAGCAGTGAAGGGACAGGGGGCCCAGATACGCAGTATTTT	CASSEGTGGPDTQYF
-	TRBJ2-1	-	TRBV5-1	TGCGCCAGCAGCTCCGGGACGGTTGCCTACAATGAGCAGTTCTTC	CASSSGTVAYNEQFF
-	TRBJ2-7	-	TRBV11-2	TGTGCCAGCAGCTTAGTGCACGAGCAGTACTTC	CASSLVHEQYF
-	TRBJ2-4	-	TRBV2	TGTGCCAGCAGTCCAGGCATAAACATTCAGTACTTC	CASSPGINIQYF
-	TRBJ2-3	-	TRBV6-1	TGTGCCAGCAGTGAAGTCACAGATACGCAGTATTTT	CASSEVTDTQYF
-	TRBJ2-2	-	TRBV5-5	TGTGCCAGCAGCTTGAGCGGAGGGGAGCTGTTTTTT	CASSLSGGELFF
-	TRBJ1-6	-	TRBV5-1	TGCGCCAGCAGCTTGGCCGGTCCCTTCGATTCACCCCTCCACTTT	CASSLAGPFDSPLHF
-	TRBJ1-4	-	TRBV4-1	TGCGCCAGCAGCCAAATCCAAACAGGGCGAAGTGAAAAACTGTTTTTT	CASSQIQTGRSEKLFF
-	TRBJ2-5	TRBD2	TRBV5-4	TGTGCCAGCAGCTGGGGTATGACAGCGGGGGGGGAGACCCAGTACTTC	CASSWGMTAGGETQYF
-	TRBJ2-1	TRBD2	TRBV19	TGTGCCAGTAGTATAGGGACTAGCGGGGTGTACAATGAGCAGTTCTTC	CASSIGTSGVYNEQFF
-	TRBJ1-5	TRBD1	TRBV19	TGTGCCAGTAGGGACAGGGACAGCCAGCCCCAGCATTTT	CASRDRDSQPQHF
-	TRBJ1-5	-	TRBV4-1	TGCGCCAGCAGCCACGACGGGGGCAATCAGCCCCAGCATTTT	CASSHDGGNQPQHF
once	TRBJ2-1	-	TRBV6-1	TGTGCCAGCAGTGAAGGGACAGCAACAAATGAGCAGTTCTTC	CASSEGTATNEQFF
-	TRBJ2-5	-	TRBV7-8	TGTGCCAGCAGCTTAGGCACCCAGTACTTC	CASSLGTQYF
-	TRBJ2-1	-	TRBV19	TGTGCCAGTAGTATTTCGGCAGCACCCGGGGCACCAAAGTTCTTC	CASSISAAPGAPKFF
-	TRBJ1-1	-	TRBV5-1	TGCGCCAGCAGCACTACAGGGTTTAACACTGAAGCTTTCTTT	CASSTTGFNTEAFF
-	TRBJ2-4	-	TRBV11-1	TGTGCCAGCAGCTTATTCGCCAAAAACATTCAGTACTTC	CASSLFAKNIQYF
-	TRBJ2-7	-	TRBV2	TGTGCCAGTGAGCAGGTAGTCCACGAGCAGTACTTC	CASEQVVHEQYF
-	TRBJ2-5	TRBD1	TRBV7-3	TGTGCCAGCAGCCGAGCCCCGGGACAGGGGAGTGAGACCCAGTACTTC	CASSRAPGQGSETQYF
-	TRBJ1-5	-	TRBV6-4	TGTGCCAGCAGTGAGGGGAGCAATCAGCCCCAGCATTTT	CASSEGSNQPQHF
few	TRBJ2-1	-	TRBV19	TGTGCCAGTAGTAAAGGGGGTGAGGTGGATGAGCAGTTCTTC	CASSKGGEVDEQFF
-	TRBJ1-2	-	TRBV29-1	TGCAGCGACAAAAAAAATAACTATGGCTACACCTTC	CSDKKNNYGYTF
-	TRBJ2-1	-	TRBV19	TGTGCCAGTAGTATGGGCTACAATGAGCAGTTCTTC	CASSMGYNEQFF
-	TRBJ1-2	-	TRBV29-1	TGCAGCGTTGAAATACAGGGAGGGGGGTATGGCTACACCTTC	CSVEIQGGGYGYTF
-	TRBJ2-3	-	TRBV10-3	TGTGCCATCAGTGACGACAGTCCTAGCACAGATACGCAGTATTTT	CAISDDSPSTDTQYF